The 17 T cell receptor beta chains reported below all come from one sample, sequenced in a study of T-cell reconstitution after alpha-beta-depleted transplantation in children. Library preparation (for TCRbeta) was performed with unique molecular identifiers. TCRdb reprocessed the PCR reads via MiXCR and lists one record per CDR3 protein. The top ten hold 5.5% to 7.5% of the sample, which has 15,000 to 20,000 distinct CDR3 sequences, 4.5% to 6.5% seen once. The specimen comprised PBMCs, sampled before TCRalphabeta/CD19-depleted stem cell transplant. Receptor source: a boy aged 5-17 years with acute lymphoblastic leukemia, due to receive a stem cell transplant.

In its sample, this clonotype was seen many times. The J gene is TRBJ2-5, the V gene TRBV11-2, with 9 positions matching TRBD1. This CDR3 region has 17 residues. J lost 3 bases, V lost 5 bases, and 13 bases had no gene match. Germline V gene data show CDR1 as SGHAT and CDR2 as FQNNGV. The CDR3 loop reads CASSIMGQGGEKETQYF. CDR3 bases: TGTGCCAGCAGCATTATGGGACAGGGTGGGGAGAAAGAGACCCAGTACTTC.

This clonotype was picked up many times. The chain has TRBV7-9 and TRBJ1-2, with unresolved D. The CDR3 has 12 residues. Trimming cost V 5 bases and J 6 bases, with 10 bases left between them. CDR1 SEHNR and CDR2 FQNEAQ come from the germline V gene (reference sequence). The CDR3: CASSQGLHGYTF. CDR3 nucleotide sequence: TGTGCCAGCAGCCAAGGACTGCATGGCTACACCTTC.

This chain uses TRBV28 with TRBJ2-5; unclear D gene. The CDR3 loop spans 11 amino acids. CDR1 MDHEN and CDR2 SYDVKM come from the germline V gene. V shed 3 bases and J shed 5 bases, with 4 bases lying between them. The CDR3 sequence is CASSLDETQYF. For the CDR3, the DNA is TGTGCCAGCAGTTTGGACGAGACCCAGTACTTC.

At least ten counts were recorded for this clonotype. The gene calls are TRBV18 and TRBJ2-7, with a tentative D call TRBD1 (6 bases). With 3 bases removed from V and 5 bases from J, the gap between germline ends came to 11 bases. Germline CDR1 KGHSH, CDR2 LQKENI. The CDR3 is 13 amino acids. Here the CDR3 reads CASSPLPGDEQYF. The CDR3 DNA reads TGTGCCAGCTCACCTCTCCCAGGGGACGAGCAGTACTTC.

This clonotype was seen repeatedly, ten times or more. The rearrangement joins TRBV11-3 to TRBJ2-2; no definite D call. Germline V gene data show CDR1 as SGHNT and CDR2 as YENEEA. The CDR3 covers 13 residues. The germline V and J ends were trimmed by 2 bases and 4 bases, with 5 bases remaining between them. This chain's CDR3 is CASSLTFTGELFF. The CDR3 DNA reads as TGTGCCAGCAGCTTAACCTTCACCGGGGAGCTGTTTTTT.

This clonotype was seen repeatedly, ten times or more. The rearrangement uses TRBV7-9 and TRBJ1-1, with unresolved D. Germline-derived CDR1 and CDR2 are SEHNR and FQNEAQ (reference sequence). Trimming took 5 bases from V and 2 from J, leaving 6 bases between them. CDR3 length: 12 amino acids. The CDR3 loop is CASSLSNTEAFF. The CDR3 DNA sequence: TGTGCCAGCAGCCTCAGTAACACTGAAGCTTTCTTT.

This clonotype counts as medium-sized. The gene calls are TRBV13 and TRBJ2-2, with 7 positions matching TRBD2. J was trimmed by 1 base and V by 1 base; bases with no gene match: 3. The CDR3 runs 16 residues. CDR1 and CDR2 from the germline V gene are PRHDT and FYEKMQ (reference sequence). This CDR3 is CASSLATSWNTGELFF. The CDR3 nucleotides read TGTGCCAGCAGCTTAGCGACTAGCTGGAACACCGGGGAGCTGTTTTTT.

This clonotype was seen repeatedly, ten times or more. V and J are TRBV6-2 or TRBV6-3 and TRBJ1-5, with TRBD1 identical over 9 bases. Unmatched junction bases numbered 7, after V lost 6 bases and J lost 4 bases. The CDR3 loop spans 15 amino acids. Germline CDR1 is MNHEY and CDR2 is SVGEGT. CDR3 region: CASRRTGDENQPQHF. DNA of the CDR3: TGTGCCAGCAGACGGACAGGGGACGAAAATCAGCCCCAGCATTTT.

This clonotype was counted at least ten times. The CDR3 protein is CASSLGTGGLSSYEQYF. The CDR3 nucleotides are TGTGCCAGCAGCTTAGGGACAGGAGGTCTATCTTCCTACGAGCAGTACTTC. The V gene is TRBV7-3, the J gene TRBJ2-7; TRBD1 matches 8 bases. The trim removed 2 bases at V and 1 base at J, leaving 10 bases unmatched. The CDR3 runs to 17 residues. Looked up from germline, CDR1 is SGHTA and CDR2 is FQGTGA.

This clonotype was detected many times. The chain recombines TRBV6-5 with TRBJ1-3; D not resolved. V lost 5 bases and J lost 0, with 14 bases in between. This CDR3 has 16 amino acids. Germline V gene sequence: CDR1 MNHEY, CDR2 SVGAGI. The CDR3 DNA sequence: TGTGCCAGCAGTCGCGTATTAAGTCTCTCTGGAAACACCATATATTTT. Its protein is CASSRVLSLSGNTIYF.

This clonotype was seen repeatedly, ten times or more. V usage is TRBV7-9 and J usage is TRBJ1-3; no clear D gene. Germline CDR1 is SEHNR and CDR2 is FQNEAQ (reference sequence). This CDR3 is built from 15 residues. Trimming stripped 6 bases from V and 0 bases from J, with 12 bases between. CDR3 sequence reads: CASSPAAGSGNTIYF. DNA for the CDR3: TGTGCCAGCAGTCCGGCTGCCGGCTCTGGAAACACCATATATTTT.

This CDR3 is CSAPNRDRVSPLHF. DNA of the CDR3: TGCAGTGCTCCCAACCGGGACAGGGTTTCACCCCTCCACTTT. The chain has TRBV20-1 and TRBJ1-6; 9 positions agree with TRBD1. Trimming at V came to 5 bases and at J to 9 bases, leaving 8 bases not matched to a gene. The germline V gene encodes CDR1 DFQATT and CDR2 SNEGSKA (reference sequence). The CDR3 loop spans 14 amino acids.

This clonotype was seen ten or more times. The chain joins TRBV4-1 to TRBJ2-7, with D possibly being TRBD2 (5 bases). Per the germline V gene, CDR1 is MGHRA and CDR2 is YSYEKL. This CDR3 comprises 14 residues. Trimming removed 3 bases at V and 4 bases at J, with 13 bases between. The CDR3 loop is CASSQGAGWYEQYF. CDR3 DNA sequence: TGCGCCAGCAGCCAGGGAGCCGGGTGGTACGAGCAGTACTTC.

The rearrangement links TRBV7-3 to TRBJ2-3; D is perhaps TRBD1 (5 bases). Germline assignment: CDR1 SGHTA and CDR2 FQGTGA. V lost 2 bases, J lost 6 bases, and 15 bases lay in between. The CDR3 length is 15 residues. The CDR3 DNA reads as TGTGCCAGCAGCTTAGGCCCAGGGCAAGGGGATACGCAGTATTTT. Translating it yields CASSLGPGQGDTQYF.

This chain uses TRBV2 with TRBJ2-5; maybe TRBD1 (6 bases). The germline CDR1 and CDR2 sequences are SNHLY and FYNNEI. Trimming took 4 bases from V and 0 from J, leaving 12 bases between them. This CDR3 region has 15 residues. CDR3 DNA sequence: TGTGCCAGCAGTGGGGGTGACAGGTACCAAGAGACCCAGTACTTC. Its translation: CASSGGDRYQETQYF.

This clonotype was detected ten times or more. The chain couples TRBV24-1 to TRBJ1-5; maybe TRBD1 (5 bases). The CDR3 extends over 14 amino acids. Trimming removed 1 base at V and 6 bases at J, with 9 bases between. In germline, CDR1 is KGHDR, CDR2 SFDVKD. The chain's CDR3 is CATSDFGAAQPQHF. As DNA, the CDR3 is TGTGCCACCAGTGATTTTGGGGCGGCTCAGCCCCAGCATTTT.

The sample holds many counts of this clonotype. This chain joins TRBV7-8 and TRBJ2-1; 9 positions agree with TRBD2. Germline V gene sequence: CDR1 SGHVS, CDR2 FQNEAQ. The trim removed 1 base at V and 7 bases at J, leaving 5 bases unmatched. The CDR3 totals 15 residues. The CDR3 spells CASSLDSGSWNEQFF. The CDR3 bases are TGTGCCAGCAGCTTAGATAGCGGGAGTTGGAATGAGCAGTTCTTC.